These T cell receptor beta chains were read from a single sample in a study of blood T cell repertoires in COVID-19. Assay used: immunoSEQ multiplex PCR; TCRdb lists only in-frame clones, some missing. Of more than 350,000 clones in the sample, approximately 92% are singletons; the top ten hold 0.95% to 1.1%. The sequencing sample was made of PBMCs or T cells enriched from blood (not recorded which). These receptors all come from a man between 18 and 29 years old who had recovered from COVID-19. CDR3s include the opening cysteine and the closing phenylalanine or tryptophan. Fields, in order: J gene, V gene, CDR3 protein.

TRBJ1-1 TRBV28 CASGRGTEAFF
TRBJ1-3 TRBV6-1 CASSDTREGNTIYF
TRBJ2-2 TRBV12-5 CASGLDGLAGGKTGELFF
TRBJ2-1 TRBV7-2 CASSLGTSGLAGVDEQFF
TRBJ1-1 TRBV18 CASSYRDRDAEAFF
TRBJ2-1 TRBV2 CASSGQGASYNEQFF
TRBJ1-2 TRBV5-4 CASSQQVNYGYTF
TRBJ2-5 TRBV5-1 CASSYIPTGGQQTQYF
TRBJ2-3 TRBV10-1 CASSDSGLRDTQYF
TRBJ2-7 TRBV7-3 CASSLNVQLVYEQYF
TRBJ2-5 TRBV7-9 CASSLAAAGKEDKYF
TRBJ1-4 TRBV28 CASSSLMDGLGEKLFF
TRBJ2-3 TRBV28 CASTPDRGPRDTQYF
TRBJ1-1 TRBV5-1 CASSLGGSGNTEAFF
TRBJ1-6 TRBV27 CASSFDDSSNSPLHF